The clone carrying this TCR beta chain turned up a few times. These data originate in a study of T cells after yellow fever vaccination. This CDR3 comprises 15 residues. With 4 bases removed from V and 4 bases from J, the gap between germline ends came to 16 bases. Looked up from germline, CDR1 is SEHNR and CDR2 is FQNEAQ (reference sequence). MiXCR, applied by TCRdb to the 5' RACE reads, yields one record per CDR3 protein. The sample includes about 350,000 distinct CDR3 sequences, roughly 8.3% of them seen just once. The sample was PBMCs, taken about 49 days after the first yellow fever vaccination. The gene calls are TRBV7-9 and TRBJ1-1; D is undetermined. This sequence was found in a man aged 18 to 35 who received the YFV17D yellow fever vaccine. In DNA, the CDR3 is TGTGCCAGCAGCTCAAGGGTGCCGGAGGGCACTGAAGCTTTCTTT. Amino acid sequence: CASSSRVPEGTEAFF.